The clone carrying this TCR beta chain was recorded at least ten times. Its antigen remains unidentified. The CDR3 runs 16 residues. V shed 0 bases and J 4 bases; nucleotides not matched to a gene: 5. Germline V gene lookup returns CDR1 DFQATT and CDR2 SNEGSKA (reference sequence). The record originates from a study of response to subunit inactivated influenza vaccine. MiXCR, run by TCRdb on the RT-PCR reads, gives a single entry per CDR3 protein. The data show 150,000 or so distinct CDR3 sequences, 11% seen once. Overall study results and limits: Authors proposed each seasonal influenza vaccination draws in few new T cells.

This chain joins TRBV20-1 and TRBJ2-2; 10 bases are shared with TRBD2. This TCR was sampled from a middle-aged man who received an inactivated influenza vaccine. The sample here was non-naive T cells sorted from PBMCs, taken around seven weeks after vaccination. CDR3 nucleotide sequence: TGCAGTGCTAGAGAACTAGCGGGATTTCTCACCGGGGAGCTGTTTTTT. Translating gives CSARELAGFLTGELFF.